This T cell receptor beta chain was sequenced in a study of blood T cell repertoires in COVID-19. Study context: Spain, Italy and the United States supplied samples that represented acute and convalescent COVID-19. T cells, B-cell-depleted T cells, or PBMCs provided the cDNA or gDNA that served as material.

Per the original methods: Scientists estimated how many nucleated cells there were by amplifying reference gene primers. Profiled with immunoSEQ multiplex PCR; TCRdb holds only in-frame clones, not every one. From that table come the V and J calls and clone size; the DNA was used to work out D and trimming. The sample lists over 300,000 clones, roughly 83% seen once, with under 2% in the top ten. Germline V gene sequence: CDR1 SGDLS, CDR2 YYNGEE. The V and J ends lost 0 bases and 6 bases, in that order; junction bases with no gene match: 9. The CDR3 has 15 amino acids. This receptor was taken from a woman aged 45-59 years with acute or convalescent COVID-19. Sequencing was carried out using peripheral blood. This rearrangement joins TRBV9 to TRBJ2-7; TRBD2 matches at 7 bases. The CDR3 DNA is TGTGCCAGCAGCGTAGGGGAGCGGGGAGTTGGCGAGCAGTACTTC. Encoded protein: CASSVGERGVGEQYF. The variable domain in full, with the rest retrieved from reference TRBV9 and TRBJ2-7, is DSGVTQTPKHLITATGQRVTLRCSPRSGDLSVYWYQQSLDQGLQFLIQYYNGEERAKGNILERFSAQQFPDLHSELNLSSLELGDSALYFCASSVGERGVGEQYFGPGTRLTVT.